These 21 T cell receptor beta chains originate from one sample sequenced in a study of cytomegalovirus exposure and HLA in healthy donors. The PCR ran on 60 Vbeta and 13 Jbeta primers. Sequencing used immunoSEQ multiplex PCR; TCRdb keeps in-frame clones, though not all of them. The sample has approximately 60,000 clones, and its top ten clones hold approximately 5.6%. Sequencing was done on a sample of PBMCs. The receptors originated from a young man in good health and CMV-seropositive.

The V and J genes are TRBV5-6 and TRBJ1-6, with TRBD1 identical over 11 bases. Trimming cost V 5 bases and J 7 bases; bases outside gene matches: 8. Germline values: CDR1 SGHDT, CDR2 YYEEEE. The CDR3 is 16 residues long. The CDR3 nucleotides read TGTGCCAGCAGGGCCGGCGGGACAGGGGGGAATTCACCCCTCCACTTT. Translating gives CASRAGGTGGNSPLHF.

This chain joins TRBV7-2 and TRBJ2-2, with 7 bases that match TRBD1. V trimming: 3 bases; J trimming: 2 bases; junction bases outside the gene matches: 3. Germline CDR1 reads SGHTA; CDR2 reads FQGNSA. The CDR3 sequence is 15 residues long. The DNA for the CDR3 is TGTGCCAGCAGCTTGACAGGGTCCAACACCGGGGAGCTGTTTTTT. This codes for CASSLTGSNTGELFF.

The J gene is TRBJ2-7, the V gene TRBV9; no clear D gene. Germline CDR1 is SGDLS and CDR2 is YYNGEE. The CDR3 sequence is 14 residues long. V was pared by 0 bases and J by 0 bases, with 7 bases between. The chain's CDR3 is CASSVDAGSYEQYF. CDR3 in DNA: TGTGCCAGCAGCGTAGACGCAGGCTCCTACGAGCAGTACTTC.

This chain joins TRBV5-4 and TRBJ1-2; 10 bases are shared with TRBD1. V shed 4 bases, J shed 3 bases, and the junction held 9 bases outside the gene matches. The CDR3 has 16 residues. Germline V gene lookup returns CDR1 SGHNT and CDR2 YYREEE (reference sequence). The DNA for the CDR3 is TGTGCCAGCAGCCGACCAACCGGGACAGGGGACTATGGCTACACCTTC. It is translated as CASSRPTGTGDYGYTF. Complete variable domain (other parts from reference TRBV5-4 and TRBJ1-2): ETGVTQSPTHLIKTRGQQVTLRCSSQSGHNTVSWYQQALGQGPQFIFQYYREEENGRGNFPPRFSGLQFPNYSSELNVNALELDDSALYLCASSRPTGTGDYGYTFGSGTRLTVV.

The rearrangement uses TRBV13 and TRBJ1-5; perhaps TRBD1 as D (6 bases). The CDR3 totals 13 residues. The ends were cut back, 2 bases at V and 9 bases at J, with 11 bases in the middle. Germline lookup yields CDR1 PRHDT and CDR2 FYEKMQ (reference sequence). This chain's CDR3 is CASSLKGVRPQHF. As DNA, the CDR3 is TGTGCCAGCAGCTTAAAGGGGGTTCGGCCCCAGCATTTT. The full variable domain, in which reference TRBV13 and TRBJ1-5 provide the parts outside the CDR3, is AAGVIQSPRHLIKEKRETATLKCYPIPRHDTVYWYQQGPGQDPQFLISFYEKMQSDKGSIPDRFSAQQFSDYHSELNMSSLELGDSALYFCASSLKGVRPQHFGDGTRLSIL.

The chain recombines TRBV30 with TRBJ2-7, with 9 bases that match TRBD2. There are 18 residues in the CDR3. The germline V gene has CDR1 GTSNPN and CDR2 SVGIG (reference sequence). The ends lost 3 bases at V and 6 bases at J; junction bases unmatched: 21. CDR3 amino acids: CAWSQIPPWASGTSEQYF. The CDR3 DNA sequence: TGTGCCTGGAGCCAAATTCCCCCTTGGGCTAGCGGGACAAGCGAGCAGTACTTC. Together with reference TRBV30 and TRBJ2-7, the CDR3 gives the full variable domain: SQTIHQWPATLVQPVGSPLSLECTVEGTSNPNLYWYRQAAGRGLQLLFYSVGIGQISSEVPQNLSASRPQDRQFILSSKKLLLSDSGFYLCAWSQIPPWASGTSEQYFGPGTRLTVT.

About this clone itself: An end of the junction differs from the germline gene, which may be a read error. The gene calls are TRBV5-1 and TRBJ2-5; weak D call: TRBD2 (6 bases). Per the germline V gene, CDR1 is SGHRS and CDR2 is YFSETQ. This CDR3 has 12 residues. The CDR3 spells CASSLRSDGEDF. The DNA for the CDR3 is TGCGCCAGCAGCTTGAGGTCTGACGGGGAGGACTTC. The full variable domain, completed using reference TRBV5-1 and TRBJ2-5, is KAGVTQTPRYLIKTRGQQVTLSCSPISGHRSVSWYQQTPGQGLQFLFEYFSETQRNKGNFPGRFSGRQFSNSRSEMNVSTLELGDSALYLCASSLRSDGEDFGPGTRLLVL.

The rearrangement joins TRBV19 to TRBJ2-2; TRBD1 might be the D (6 bases). The CDR3 spans 14 residues. V gave up 5 bases and J gave up 3 bases, with 10 bases separating them. The germline gives CDR1 LNHDA, CDR2 SQIVND (reference sequence). In DNA form, the CDR3 reads TGTGCCAGTAGTGGACAGCACGACACCGGGGAGCTGTTTTTT. This gives the protein CASSGQHDTGELFF.

The rearrangement uses TRBV7-6 and TRBJ2-3, with 9 nucleotides matching TRBD2. The CDR3 is 17 residues long. Germline values: CDR1 SGHVS, CDR2 FNYEAQ. J was trimmed by 1 base and V by 0 bases; bases with no gene match: 5. The CDR3 loop is CASSLALRGGGTDTQYF. The CDR3 nucleotides are TGTGCCAGCAGCTTAGCGCTCCGCGGGGGGGGCACAGATACGCAGTATTTT. Full variable domain (rest looked up from reference TRBV7-6 and TRBJ2-3): GAGVSQSPRYKVTKRGQDVALRCDPISGHVSLYWYRQALGQGPEFLTYFNYEAQQDKSGLPNDRFSAERPEGSISTLTIQRTEQRDSAMYRCASSLALRGGGTDTQYFGPGTRLTVL.

This chain joins TRBV9 and TRBJ2-1, with 9 bases fitting TRBD2. Germline CDR1 is SGDLS and CDR2 is YYNGEE. This CDR3 comprises 13 residues. After removal of 2 bases from V and 10 bases from J, the junction contained 4 bases not matched to a gene. The CDR3 loop reads CASSVGLAGEQFF. The CDR3 nucleotides read TGTGCCAGCAGCGTCGGTCTAGCGGGGGAGCAGTTCTTC. The full variable domain, in which reference TRBV9 and TRBJ2-1 provide the parts outside the CDR3, is DSGVTQTPKHLITATGQRVTLRCSPRSGDLSVYWYQQSLDQGLQFLIQYYNGEERAKGNILERFSAQQFPDLHSELNLSSLELGDSALYFCASSVGLAGEQFFGPGTRLTVL.

V gene TRBV2 combines with J gene TRBJ1-1; D is unclear. Trimming removed 3 bases from V and 11 bases from J, with 13 bases in between. Germline CDR1 reads SNHLY; CDR2 reads FYNNEI. CDR3 size: 12 residues. The CDR3 spells CASSEADPYAFF. In DNA form, the CDR3 reads TGTGCCAGCAGTGAGGCAGATCCTTATGCTTTCTTT.

The chain combines TRBV28 with TRBJ2-3, with D unresolved. In germline, CDR1 is MDHEN, CDR2 SYDVKM. The CDR3 extends over 12 amino acids. V was shortened by 8 bases and J by 6 bases, with 12 bases between the two germline ends. The CDR3 loop reads CASGSGRDTQYF. The DNA of the CDR3 is TGTGCCAGCGGGTCTGGGCGCGATACGCAGTATTTT.

The V and J genes are TRBV12-5 and TRBJ2-3; a possible D gene is TRBD2 (5 bases). From germline, CDR1 is LGHNT and CDR2 FRNRAP. The V and J ends lost 2 bases and 6 bases respectively, with 9 bases between them. The CDR3 is 13 amino acids. CDR3: CASGLWGADTQYF. The CDR3 DNA follows: TGTGCTAGTGGTTTGTGGGGAGCTGATACGCAGTATTTT.

V is TRBV5-1 and J is TRBJ1-1; D call uncertain. The CDR3 length is 20 residues. Germline V lookup: CDR1 SGHRS, CDR2 YFSETQ. V was trimmed by 2 bases and J by 2 bases, leaving 28 bases between them. DNA of the CDR3: TGCGCCAGCAGCTTTGGAGGGCAGAATCGATATGTGGGGAATAACACTGAAGCTTTCTTT. Translation: CASSFGGQNRYVGNNTEAFF.

The CDR3, as DNA: TGTGCCAGTAGTATAGTTGGAGGGGTGGTCACAGATACGCAGTATTTT. It is translated as CASSIVGGVVTDTQYF. The chain is built from TRBV19 and TRBJ2-3; tentatively, D is TRBD2 (6 bases). Trimming left V 1 base short and J 2 bases short, with 13 bases between. Germline CDR1 and CDR2: LNHDA and SQIVND (reference sequence). The CDR3 consists of 16 residues.

The V gene is TRBV4-2, the J gene TRBJ1-6, with 8 bases fitting TRBD1. CDR1 is LGHNA, CDR2 YNFKEQ, per germline. The CDR3 runs to 15 residues. Trimming cost V 3 bases and J 7 bases; bases outside gene matches: 5. CDR3 nucleotides: TGTGCCAGCAGCCATGGACAGGGTCCGAATTCACCCCTCCACTTT. This gives the protein CASSHGQGPNSPLHF.

The genes are TRBV30 and TRBJ1-6, with D possibly being TRBD1 (6 bases). V lost 8 bases, J lost 6 bases, and 11 bases lay in between. The CDR3 has 12 amino acids. From germline, CDR1 is GTSNPN and CDR2 SVGIG (reference sequence). This CDR3 reads CALGQFNSPLHF. The CDR3 DNA sequence: TGTGCCCTAGGACAGTTTAATTCACCCCTCCACTTT.

V gene TRBV4-1 combines with J gene TRBJ2-2, with 8 nucleotides matching TRBD1. Germline V gene lookup returns CDR1 MGHRA and CDR2 YSYEKL. Losses at the gene ends were 1 base for V and 4 bases for J; bases not matched to a gene: 5. This CDR3 region has 16 residues. For the CDR3, the DNA is TGCGCCAGCAGCCAAGTTCAGGGGGCTGGCACCGGGGAGCTGTTTTTT. This sequence encodes CASSQVQGAGTGELFF.

The gene calls are TRBV19 and TRBJ1-1; D is possibly TRBD1 (5 bases). Germline assignment: CDR1 LNHDA and CDR2 SQIVND (reference sequence). This CDR3 is built from 14 residues. Trimming cost V 0 bases and J 6 bases, with 11 bases left between them. The CDR3 DNA follows: TGTGCCAGTAGTATAGACCCAGGGTCACCTGAAGCTTTCTTT. This gives the protein CASSIDPGSPEAFF.

The rearrangement joins TRBV7-2 to TRBJ1-6; 8 bases are a match to TRBD1. The germline V gene has CDR1 SGHTA and CDR2 FQGNSA. CDR3 size: 13 residues. The junction had 3 bases not matched to a gene; V was cut back by 4 bases and J by 10 bases. The CDR3 DNA reads as TGTGCCAGCAGCTCGGGACAGGACTCACCCCTCCACTTT. Translated: CASSSGQDSPLHF.

V gene TRBV6-1 combines with J gene TRBJ2-5; a weak D match, TRBD2 (6 bases). Trimming took off 11 bases at V and 2 bases at J, with 21 bases between the two ends. Germline assignment: CDR1 MNHNS and CDR2 SASEGT. The CDR3 is made up of 15 amino acids. This CDR3 reads CAGQGGRGGQETQYF. For the CDR3, the DNA is TGTGCCGGCCAAGGAGGTAGGGGAGGACAAGAGACCCAGTACTTC.